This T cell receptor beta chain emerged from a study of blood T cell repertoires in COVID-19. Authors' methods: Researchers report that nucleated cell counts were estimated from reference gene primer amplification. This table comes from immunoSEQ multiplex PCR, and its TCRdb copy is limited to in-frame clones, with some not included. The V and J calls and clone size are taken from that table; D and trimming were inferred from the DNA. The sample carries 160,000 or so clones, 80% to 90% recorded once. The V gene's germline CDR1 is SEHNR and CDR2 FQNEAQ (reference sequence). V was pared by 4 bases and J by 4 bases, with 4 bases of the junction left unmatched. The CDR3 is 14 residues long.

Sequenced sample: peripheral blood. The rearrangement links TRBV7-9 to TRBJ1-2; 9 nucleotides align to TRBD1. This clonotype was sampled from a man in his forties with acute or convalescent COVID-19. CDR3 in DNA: TGTGCCAGCAGCTCGGGACAGGGAGCCTATGGCTACACCTTC. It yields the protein CASSSGQGAYGYTF.